The rows below give T cell receptor beta chains drawn from one sample of a study of blood T cell repertoires in COVID-19. Produced via immunoSEQ multiplex PCR; TCRdb's table is partial and in-frame only. Altogether 85,000 or so clones are present, about nine tenths being singletons, with the ten largest covering 25% to 30%. Specimen: peripheral blood. The source is a man aged 45-60 years with active or convalescent COVID-19. CDR3s include the opening cysteine and the closing phenylalanine or tryptophan. The D gene is left open where the match is weak. Only some rows state a clone size, as once, few, many or a class for expanded clones.

clone_size: once
j_call: TRBJ1-1
v_call: TRBV18
d_call: -
cdr3_nt: TGTGCCAGCTCACCACTGATTTACAGGTCGGTAGAGAACACTGAAGCTTTCTTT
cdr3_aa: CASSPLIYRSVENTEAFF

clone_size: -
j_call: TRBJ2-1
v_call: TRBV5-4
d_call: TRBD2
cdr3_nt: TGTGCCAGCAGCCGTCAGCGGGGATACAATGAGCAGTTCTTC
cdr3_aa: CASSRQRGYNEQFF

clone_size: -
j_call: TRBJ2-2
v_call: TRBV19
d_call: TRBD2
cdr3_nt: TGTGCCAGTAGTACAGAAAGCGGGAGGGCAGGCGGGGAGCTGTTTTTT
cdr3_aa: CASSTESGRAGGELFF

clone_size: once
j_call: TRBJ2-7
v_call: TRBV2
d_call: TRBD2
cdr3_nt: TGTGCCAGCAGCTTGACTAGCGGGTCTGCCTACGAGCAGTACTTC
cdr3_aa: CASSLTSGSAYEQYF

clone_size: -
j_call: TRBJ1-6
v_call: TRBV7-2
d_call: -
cdr3_nt: TGTGCCAGCAGCTTAGGAGGGTCGGGGAATTCACCCCTCCACTTT
cdr3_aa: CASSLGGSGNSPLHF

clone_size: -
j_call: TRBJ2-5
v_call: TRBV18
d_call: TRBD1
cdr3_nt: TGTGCCAGCTCACGGGCAGGGGGCGAGACCCAGTACTTC
cdr3_aa: CASSRAGGETQYF

clone_size: -
j_call: TRBJ1-1
v_call: TRBV27
d_call: -
cdr3_nt: TGTGCCAGCCCGCGCGGGGACCTAAACACTGAAGCTTTCTTT
cdr3_aa: CASPRGDLNTEAFF

clone_size: -
j_call: TRBJ1-4
v_call: TRBV5-1
d_call: TRBD1
cdr3_nt: TGCGCCAGCAGCTCGTTATACAGGGGGCAGGGAGAAAAACTGTTTTTT
cdr3_aa: CASSSLYRGQGEKLFF

clone_size: -
j_call: TRBJ1-2
v_call: TRBV15
d_call: TRBD1
cdr3_nt: TGTGCCACCAGCAGGAACAGGGGGCTCATCTATGGCTACACCTTC
cdr3_aa: CATSRNRGLIYGYTF

clone_size: -
j_call: TRBJ2-2
v_call: TRBV5-6
d_call: -
cdr3_nt: TGTGCCAGCAGCCTTCCGGGACTTGGGTTTTCTGGGGAGCTGTTTTTT
cdr3_aa: CASSLPGLGFSGELFF